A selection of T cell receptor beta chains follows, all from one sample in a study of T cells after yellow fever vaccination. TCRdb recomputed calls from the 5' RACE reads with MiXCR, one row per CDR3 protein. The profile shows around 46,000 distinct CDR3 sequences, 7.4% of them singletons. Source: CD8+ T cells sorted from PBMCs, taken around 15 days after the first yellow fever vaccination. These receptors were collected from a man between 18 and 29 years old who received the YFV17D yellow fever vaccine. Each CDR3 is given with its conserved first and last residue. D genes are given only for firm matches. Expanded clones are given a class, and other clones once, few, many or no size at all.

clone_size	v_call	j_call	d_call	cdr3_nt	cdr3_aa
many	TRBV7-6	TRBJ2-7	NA	TGTGCCAGCAGCTTAGGGTCAGGCTCCTACGAGCAGTACTTC	CASSLGSGSYEQYF
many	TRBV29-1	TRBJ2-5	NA	TGCAGCGTTAAGGACACTCGGGTGGAGACCCAGTACTTC	CSVKDTRVETQYF
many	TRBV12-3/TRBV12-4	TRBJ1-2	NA	TGTGCCAGCAGTCTGGACACCGCTCGGGGCTACACCTTC	CASSLDTARGYTF
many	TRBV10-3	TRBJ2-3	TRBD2	TGTGCCATCAGTGAGAATTCGGGGGGATTCACAGATACGCAGTATTTT	CAISENSGGFTDTQYF
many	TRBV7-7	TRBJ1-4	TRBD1	TGTGCTAGCAGCCGCGGACAGGGGTCTAATGAAAAACTGTTTTTT	CASSRGQGSNEKLFF
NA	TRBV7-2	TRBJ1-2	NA	TGTGCCAGCAGCTACCCACGGGGCCCCTATGGCTACACCTTC	CASSYPRGPYGYTF
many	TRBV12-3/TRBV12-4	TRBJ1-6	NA	TGTGCCAGCAGTTTAGTTTCAGGGGAGAATTCACCCCTCCACTTT	CASSLVSGENSPLHF
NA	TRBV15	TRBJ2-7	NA	TGTGCCACCAGCGAGGCGGTTTCCTACGAGCAGTACTTC	CATSEAVSYEQYF
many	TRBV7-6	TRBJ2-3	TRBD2	TGTGCCAGCAGCCGAGCGGGACCAGGGAGAAATACGCAGTATTTT	CASSRAGPGRNTQYF
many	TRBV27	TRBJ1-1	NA	TGTGCCAGCAGTCCTAGACAGGCCAAGGGGGGCACTGAAGCTTTCTTT	CASSPRQAKGGTEAFF
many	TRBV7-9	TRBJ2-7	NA	TGTGCCAGCAGCCGAACTCCCATTTACGAGCAGTACTTC	CASSRTPIYEQYF
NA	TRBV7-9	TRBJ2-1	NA	TGTGCCAGCAGCTTAGCGGGTTCCGAGCAGTTCTTC	CASSLAGSEQFF
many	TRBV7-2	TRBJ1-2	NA	TGTGCCAGCAGCTTAGAACGGCTTAATGGCTACACCTTC	CASSLERLNGYTF
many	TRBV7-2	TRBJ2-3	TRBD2	TGTGCCAGCAGCGTATTGGGGGGGTACACAGATACGCAGTATTTT	CASSVLGGYTDTQYF
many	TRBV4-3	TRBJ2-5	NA	TGCGCCAGCAGCCAAGACGGGACAACCCAAGAGACCCAGTACTTC	CASSQDGTTQETQYF
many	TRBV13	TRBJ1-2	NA	TGTGCCAGCAGCACCTCGAACTATGGCTACACCTTC	CASSTSNYGYTF
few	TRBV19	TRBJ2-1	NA	TGTGCCAGTAGTATGAGGCTAAGCTCCTACAATGAGCAGTTCTTC	CASSMRLSSYNEQFF
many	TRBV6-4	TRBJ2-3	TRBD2	TGTGCCAGCAGTGACGGGGGGGGGACCACAGATACGCAGTATTTT	CASSDGGGTTDTQYF